A selection of T cell receptor beta chains follows, all from one sample in a study of human T cells and chemical hapten exposure. TCRdb used MiXCR to reprocess the RACE reads, holding one entry per CDR3 protein. The sample lists about 80,000 distinct CDR3 sequences; about 8% were seen once. Source: whole blood, taken in connection with sensitization to the hapten diphenylcyclopropenone (DPC). These receptors were obtained from a woman aged 30 to 39 with alopecia areata. Some clones in this sample may be carry-over from other donors' samples. The CDR3 runs from the conserved cysteine through the conserved F or W. The order of the fields is D gene, clone size, J gene, V gene, CDR3 protein, CDR3 DNA. The D gene is left open where the match is weak. The listing skips clone size in some rows; elsewhere it reads once, few, many or a size class.

TRBD1	many	TRBJ1-5	TRBV10-3	CAIAADRDDQPQHF	TGTGCCATTGCGGCTGACAGGGACGATCAGCCCCAGCATTTT
TRBD1	few	TRBJ1-6	TRBV15	CATSIGTGYSPLHF	TGTGCCACCAGCATTGGGACAGGGTATTCACCCCTCCACTTT
NA	many	TRBJ1-5	TRBV5-8	CASSLDREPQHF	TGTGCCAGCAGCTTGGACAGGGAGCCCCAGCATTTT
NA	many	TRBJ1-4	TRBV7-7	CASSRGNNEKLFF	TGTGCCAGCAGCAGGGGGAATAATGAAAAACTGTTTTTT
TRBD1	many	TRBJ1-3	TRBV10-3	CATTPFGTGVGNTIYF	TGTGCCACCACCCCCTTCGGGACAGGGGTCGGAAACACCATATATTTT
TRBD2	many	TRBJ2-5	TRBV20-1	CSARAGLAGRTQETQYF	TGCAGTGCTAGAGCAGGGCTAGCGGGAAGAACACAAGAGACCCAGTACTTC
NA	many	TRBJ2-5	TRBV7-2	CASSRNAGIPGTQYF	TGTGCCAGCAGCCGCAACGCGGGTATTCCTGGGACCCAGTACTTC
NA	many	TRBJ1-3	TRBV7-9	CASSTSGNSGNTIYF	TGTGCCAGCAGTACCAGCGGCAACTCTGGAAACACCATATATTTT
NA	NA	TRBJ1-2	TRBV19	CASSSLGLTDIYGYTF	TGTGCCAGTAGTTCCCTCGGGCTGACGGACATCTATGGCTACACCTTC
NA	NA	TRBJ2-7	TRBV7-2	CASSLLWGTAYEQYF	TGTGCCAGCAGCTTGTTATGGGGTACAGCCTACGAGCAGTACTTC
NA	NA	TRBJ1-1	TRBV12-3/TRBV12-4	CASSLLPYTEAFF	TGTGCCAGCAGCCTCCTCCCGTACACTGAAGCTTTCTTT
NA	once	TRBJ2-3	TRBV3-1	CASSRYDWTDTQYF	TGTGCCAGCAGCCGGTACGACTGGACGGATACGCAGTATTTT
NA	many	TRBJ1-2	TRBV7-9	CASSRDTGFDTF	TGTGCCAGCAGCAGAGACACAGGGTTCGACACCTTC
NA	few	TRBJ2-7	TRBV6-1	CASPSGTGAYEQYF	TGTGCCAGCCCTTCGGGGACGGGGGCGTACGAGCAGTACTTC
NA	NA	TRBJ2-5	TRBV7-9	CASSLDGGGAAQYF	TGTGCCAGCAGCTTAGACGGCGGAGGGGCGGCCCAGTACTTC
TRBD2	many	TRBJ2-3	TRBV11-2	CASSYHLVASGGAGDTQYF	TGTGCCAGCAGCTACCACCTGGTGGCTAGCGGGGGGGCCGGGGATACGCAGTATTTT
TRBD1	many	TRBJ1-2	TRBV12-3/TRBV12-4	CASSFLPGPGTGKLRGYTF	TGTGCCAGCAGTTTCCTCCCTGGGCCCGGGACAGGGAAGCTAAGGGGCTACACCTTC
NA	many	TRBJ1-1	TRBV6-5	CASRTALNTEAFF	TGTGCCTCACGGACAGCTCTGAACACTGAAGCTTTCTTT
TRBD1	many	TRBJ1-1	TRBV7-9	CASSPGQPLTEAFF	TGTGCCAGCAGCCCGGGACAGCCACTCACTGAAGCTTTCTTT
TRBD2	few	TRBJ2-5	TRBV2	CASSGLAGPSETQYF	TGTGCCAGCAGTGGGCTAGCGGGGCCGAGCGAGACCCAGTACTTC
TRBD1	NA	TRBJ1-1	TRBV20-1	CSAQLPGTGCNTEAFF	TGCAGTGCTCAATTACCCGGGACAGGGTGTAACACTGAAGCTTTCTTT
NA	many	TRBJ2-1	TRBV10-3	CAISEPGQNGEQFF	TGTGCCATCAGTGAGCCTGGACAGAACGGTGAGCAGTTCTTC
NA	many	TRBJ1-4	TRBV20-1	CSARDTGGKKLFF	TGCAGTGCTAGAGATACGGGTGGTAAAAAACTGTTTTTT
TRBD1	NA	TRBJ1-2	TRBV12-3/TRBV12-4	CASSSDRVVYGYTF	TGTGCCAGCAGTTCCGACAGGGTGGTCTATGGCTACACCTTC
NA	NA	TRBJ2-6	TRBV20-1	CSGRANVLTF	TGCAGTGGTAGGGCCAACGTCCTGACTTTC
NA	NA	TRBJ2-3	TRBV12-3/TRBV12-4	CASSFYGSSPDTQYF	TGTGCCAGCAGTTTTTATGGCTCCTCGCCAGATACGCAGTATTTT
NA	many	TRBJ1-2	TRBV20-1	CSASGSRDPNYGYTF	TGCAGTGCTAGTGGGTCGAGGGACCCTAACTATGGCTACACCTTC
TRBD1	NA	TRBJ1-2	TRBV20-1	CSAERDSYGYTF	TGCAGTGCAGAAAGGGACAGCTATGGCTACACCTTC
NA	few	TRBJ2-4	TRBV20-1	CSARGTRINIQYF	TGCAGTGCTAGAGGGACTCGTATAAACATTCAGTACTTC
NA	NA	TRBJ2-3	TRBV23-1	CASSRLSRPEPDTQYF	TGCGCCAGCAGTCGCCTCTCGCGGCCCGAGCCAGATACGCAGTATTTT
TRBD1	few	TRBJ1-5	TRBV5-1	CASSLDHPDRGRYSNQPQHF	TGCGCCAGCAGCTTGGACCACCCGGACAGGGGGAGATATAGCAATCAGCCCCAGCATTTT
NA	NA	TRBJ1-2	TRBV3-1	CASSQDFLYGYTF	TGTGCCAGCAGCCAAGATTTCCTTTATGGCTACACCTTC
NA	many	TRBJ1-5	TRBV29-1	CSVVPVGMDQPQHF	TGCAGCGTTGTTCCTGTAGGCATGGATCAGCCCCAGCATTTT
NA	few	TRBJ1-1	TRBV5-4	CASSLGPEAFF	TGTGCCAGCAGCTTGGGGCCTGAAGCTTTCTTT
TRBD1	few	TRBJ2-7	TRBV11-2	CASSLGLGTGYYEQYF	TGTGCCAGCAGCTTAGGGCTTGGGACAGGATACTACGAGCAGTACTTC
TRBD2	many	TRBJ2-2	TRBV29-1	CSVEEGSGGVNTGELFF	TGCAGCGTTGAAGAGGGTAGCGGGGGGGTAAACACCGGGGAGCTGTTTTTT
NA	few	TRBJ1-2	TRBV10-3	CAISGTGQDYGYTF	TGTGCCATCAGTGGCACGGGACAAGACTATGGCTACACCTTC
NA	many	TRBJ2-7	TRBV6-2/TRBV6-3	CASSYSKGRQYF	TGTGCCAGCAGTTACTCGAAGGGTCGGCAGTACTTC
NA	few	TRBJ1-2	TRBV12-3/TRBV12-4	CASSTGGSGYTF	TGTGCCAGCAGCACCGGGGGAAGTGGCTACACCTTC
NA	NA	TRBJ1-4	TRBV12-3/TRBV12-4	CASRPDAGGGEKLFF	TGTGCCAGCAGGCCTGACGCTGGGGGTGGGGAAAAACTGTTTTTT
TRBD1	NA	TRBJ1-2	TRBV29-1	CSAPPGTGDYGGYTF	TGCAGCGCACCCCCTGGGACAGGGGACTACGGTGGCTACACCTTC
TRBD1	many	TRBJ2-3	TRBV18	CASYRTGGHTDTQYF	TGTGCCAGCTACAGGACAGGGGGCCACACAGATACGCAGTATTTT
NA	many	TRBJ1-5	TRBV3-1	CASSHGSSNQPQHF	TGTGCCAGCAGCCACGGTAGTAGCAATCAGCCCCAGCATTTT
NA	many	TRBJ2-1	TRBV29-1	CSAGNNEQFF	TGCAGCGCCGGAAACAATGAGCAGTTCTTC
NA	NA	TRBJ1-1	TRBV5-5	CASSLKETLIFF	TGTGCCAGCAGCTTGAAGGAGACCCTGATTTTCTTT
TRBD1	NA	TRBJ1-4	TRBV12-3/TRBV12-4	CASSFGQGSEKLFF	TGTGCCAGCAGTTTTGGACAGGGGAGCGAAAAACTGTTTTTT
NA	many	TRBJ1-1	TRBV6-5	CASSPRNRAHTEAFF	TGTGCCAGCAGTCCTAGGAACAGGGCCCACACTGAAGCTTTCTTT
TRBD1	NA	TRBJ1-3	TRBV9	CASSLTVTGSAGNTIYF	TGTGCCAGCAGCCTAACCGTGACAGGGTCGGCTGGAAACACCATATATTTT
NA	many	TRBJ2-2	TRBV12-3/TRBV12-4	CASSPWVAGELFF	TGTGCCAGCAGCCCCTGGGTCGCCGGGGAGCTGTTTTTT